This T cell receptor (beta chain) was found in a study of CD8+CD57+ T cells in acquired aplastic anemia (dated by TCRdb to 2017 to 2018). At the level of the whole study: A mean of approximately 3 ug of DNA, ranging from roughly 0.2 to 27.4 ug, was extracted from sorted CD4+ and CD8+ cells. An average of roughly 10 million reads for CD4+ cells and approximately 11 million reads for CD8+ cells was obtained from healthy donor samples.

V gives up 2 bases and J gives up 6 bases, and the segment between their germline ends measures 8 bases. CDR1 and CDR2, per the germline V gene, are SGHVS and FNYEAQ. The cysteine opens and the phenylalanine closes a CDR3 of 13 amino acids. Only CDR3 DNA is held: 39 bases, read in frame from base 1. Genomic DNA served as template for TCR beta VDJ combination and CDR3 sequence profiling. An Illumina HiSeq 2000 was used for TCR repertoire sequencing. In the source study's methods: TRBV/TRBJ rearrangement plots, CDR3 size and DJ length profiles, and Simpson's diversity index were used to evaluate the repertoires. The immunodominant clone was defined as the most abundant DNA sequence in deep sequencing data. CDR3 amino acid sequences were checked for sharing across subjects and were also compared against the VDJdb database and published repertoires. TCRdb reprocessed the public reads (quality trimming at Q25 with fastp, clone calling with MiXCR) and kept in-frame beta chains. Every entry covers one CDR3 protein and lists the most common genes and DNA from its rows. TCRdb's processing, not the authors' own work, is the source of the V and J calls. The sample contains about 80,000 distinct CDR3 sequences, under 50% of them found a single time. The ten largest make up approximately 61% of the sample.

Here is what the overall study found, with its caveats: Patients and healthy controls showed no significant difference in CD8+ Simpson's diversity (P=0.060). Twenty-nine CD8+ CDR3 sequences were found to be shared between patients and controls, but these sequences appeared to be highly expressed in patients and within the immunodominant clones of the patients.

About this clonotype itself: The antigen this receptor binds is unknown. Base-call qualities are not available, and no considerably larger clone is one nucleotide away.

The study deep-sequenced TCR repertoires of sorted CD4+ and CD8+ blood T cells from severe aplastic anemia patients and healthy subjects. Ficoll-Paque density gradient centrifugation was used to isolate peripheral blood mononuclear cells. Before DNA extraction, CD4+ and CD8+ T cells were sorted with FACS or magnetic beads. The sequence joins TRBV7-6 to TRBJ2-1; confidence is insufficient to name the D gene. The sequence was collected from a human donor in good health, serving as a control. The sequencing input was sorted CD4+, CD8+, or CD8+CD57+ T cells (not recorded which) from PBMCs. CDR3 loop: CASSLSSFNEQFF. The DNA is as follows: TGTGCCAGCAGCTTATCGTCGTTCAATGAGCAGTTCTTC.